What follows are 3 T cell receptor beta chains derived from one specimen sequenced in a study of T cells in Graves' hyperthyroidism and ophthalmopathy. It was RNA transcripts that yielded the amplified TCR beta CDR3 regions. During a first-round RT-PCR of the TCR CDR3, the HTBI primer set was used. TCRdb re-called the multiplex PCR reads through MiXCR, storing one row per CDR3 protein. Of under 350,000 distinct CDR3 sequences listed, 15% to 20% are singletons. Sequenced: blood. Receptor source: a woman aged 55-69 years with Graves' ophthalmopathy.

The genes are TRBV5-1 and TRBJ1-2; D is uncertain. The CDR3 has 14 amino acids. CDR1 and CDR2 from the germline V gene are SGHRS and YFSETQ. V lost 2 bases to trimming and J lost 6 bases, with 14 bases between them. CDR3 region: CASSLSLGTDGYTF. CDR3 sequence (DNA): TGCGCCAGCAGCTTAAGCCTGGGTACGGATGGCTACACCTTC.

Many counts were recorded for this clonotype. The DNA of the CDR3 is TGTGCCAGTAGCCCTCGTAGCGGGCGGGACTACGAGCAGTACTTC. Translating gives CASSPRSGRDYEQYF. The chain uses TRBV19 and TRBJ2-7; 7 bases line up with TRBD2. V gave up 6 bases and J gave up 3 bases; unmatched junction bases: 11. Germline CDR1 and CDR2: LNHDA and SQIVND (reference sequence). The CDR3 has 15 amino acids.

This clonotype occurred many times. The chain is built from TRBV7-2 and TRBJ1-2; D possibly corresponds to TRBD1 (5 bases). In germline, CDR1 is SGHTA, CDR2 FQGNSA. The CDR3 has 15 residues. V lost 5 bases and J 4 bases, leaving 17 bases between the germline ends. The chain's CDR3 is CASSRDGQASYGYTF. The CDR3 DNA reads TGTGCCAGCAGCCGGGACGGGCAGGCGAGCTATGGCTACACCTTC.